The 21 T cell receptor beta chains below come from one sample, sequenced in a study of T cells after posttransplantation cyclophosphamide. Repertoires were generated with immunoSEQ multiplex PCR, while TCRdb's copy carries only in-frame clones and drops some. The table lists 20,000 to 25,000 clones, no singletons, with under 7.5% in the top ten. Sample: PBMCs. The origin of the receptors is a woman aged 55-75 years in good health, CMV-negative, and a related stem cell transplant donor.

This clone was found a few times. The chain combines TRBV5-4 with TRBJ2-1; 8 positions agree with TRBD1. The CDR3 is 15 amino acids. V lost 4 bases to trimming and J lost 5 bases; unmatched junction nucleotides: 8. Germline values: CDR1 SGHNT, CDR2 YYREEE (reference sequence). CDR3: CASSTYRGRNNEQFF. CDR3 DNA: TGTGCCAGCAGCACTTACAGGGGGAGGAACAATGAGCAGTTCTTC.

This clone has a count of ten or more. The rearrangement joins TRBV28 to TRBJ1-5, with D possibly TRBD1 on 5 matching bases. The CDR3 has 14 residues. The ends were cut back, 8 bases at V and 4 bases at J, with 15 bases in the middle. CDR1 is MDHEN, CDR2 SYDVKM, per germline. The CDR3 region has the DNA TGTGCCAGCGCGGGGACTTGGGGAAATCAGCCCCAGCATTTT. Amino acid sequence: CASAGTWGNQPQHF.

This clone was detected many times. The chain recombines TRBV5-1 with TRBJ1-1; possible D gene TRBD1, 5 bases. CDR3 length: 13 residues. V gave up 0 bases and J gave up 8 bases, with 11 bases separating them. Germline V gene data show CDR1 as SGHRS and CDR2 as YFSETQ. The CDR3 sequence: CASSLVGGLEAFF. The CDR3 DNA sequence: TGCGCCAGCAGCTTGGTGGGGGGACTGGAAGCTTTCTTT.

This clone came up many times. This chain joins TRBV7-6 and TRBJ2-7; D is possibly TRBD2 (6 bases). V was cut by 8 bases and J by 5 bases, with 16 bases left in between. CDR3 size: 13 residues. The germline V gene encodes CDR1 SGHVS and CDR2 FNYEAQ. In DNA form, the CDR3 reads TGTGCCAGCTCCGATGGCGGGGCGGACGAGCAGTACGTC. Translated: CASSDGGADEQYV.

This clone was detected many times. The chain is built from TRBV5-1 and TRBJ1-1; D possibly corresponds to TRBD1 (6 bases). CDR1 and CDR2 from the germline V gene are SGHRS and YFSETQ. The CDR3 has 14 amino acids. V dropped 3 bases and J dropped 1 base, with 10 bases sitting between them. The CDR3 region has the DNA TGCGCCAGCAGCTCGGGACACCCGAACACTGAAGCTTTCTTT. This encodes CASSSGHPNTEAFF.

This clone was counted at least ten times. This sample also contains other DNA sequences that code for the same CDR3. This chain connects TRBV19 to TRBJ2-1; 13 bases agree with TRBD2. Germline V gene lookup returns CDR1 LNHDA and CDR2 SQIVND (reference sequence). The junction had 0 bases not matched to a gene; V was cut back by 4 bases and J by 3 bases. The CDR3 totals 15 residues. The DNA of the CDR3 is TGTGCCAGTAGTAGGACTAGCGGGAGCTACAATGAGCAGTTCTTC. This codes for CASSRTSGSYNEQFF.

This clone was observed at least ten times. The CDR3 region has the DNA TGTGCCAGCTCCCCCGTACAGGGTATGGATACGCAGTATTTT. Translated: CASSPVQGMDTQYF. This chain links TRBV18 with TRBJ2-3; tentative D call: TRBD1 (6 bases). This CDR3 region has 14 residues. V gave up 6 bases and J gave up 6 bases, with 16 bases separating them. Looked up from germline, CDR1 is KGHSH and CDR2 is LQKENI.

This clone was seen at least ten times. The rearrangement links TRBV28 to TRBJ1-5; D unresolved. The CDR3 is 14 residues long. Trimming removed 8 bases at V and 0 bases at J, with 11 bases between. Germline CDR1 MDHEN, CDR2 SYDVKM. The CDR3 bases are TGTGCCAGCCAGGAGGAACGTAGCAATCAGCCCCAGCATTTT. Its translation is CASQEERSNQPQHF. The variable domain in full, completed from reference TRBV28 and TRBJ1-5, reads DVKVTQSSRYLVKRTGEKVFLECVQDMDHENMFWYRQDPGLGLRLIYFSYDVKMKEKGDIPEGYSVSREKKERFSLILESASTNQTSMYLCASQEERSNQPQHFGDGTRLSIL.

This clone came up many times. CDR3 DNA sequence: TGTGCCAGTAGTTTACCCAGGGGATCAACCCATGGCTACACCTTC. It translates to CASSLPRGSTHGYTF. V usage is TRBV19 and J usage is TRBJ1-2; D perhaps matches TRBD1 (6 bases). The CDR3 sequence is 15 residues long. Trimming cost V 5 bases and J 6 bases, with 19 bases left between them. Germline CDR1 is LNHDA and CDR2 is SQIVND (reference sequence).

This clone has at least ten counts. The gene calls are TRBV27 and TRBJ1-6, with TRBD1 matching over 9 bases. CDR3 length: 17 amino acids. With 1 base clipped from V and 5 bases from J, the junction kept 6 bases outside the gene matches. Germline CDR1 and CDR2: MNHEY and SMNVEV (reference sequence). The CDR3 coding sequence is TGTGCCAGCAGTTTATGGGGACAGGGTTTAGATAATTCACCCCTCCACTTT. It translates to CASSLWGQGLDNSPLHF.

The sample holds many counts of this clone. The chain carries TRBV6-6 and TRBJ1-4; the match to TRBD1 covers 7 bases. J gave up 0 bases and V 2 bases, and 0 bases lay outside the gene matches. The CDR3 is 15 amino acids. Germline V gene lookup returns CDR1 MNHNY and CDR2 SVGAGI (reference sequence). The CDR3: CASSYGTATNEKLFF. The CDR3 region has the DNA TGTGCCAGCAGTTACGGGACAGCAACTAATGAAAAACTGTTTTTT.

This clone has ten or more counts. This chain joins TRBV7-2 and TRBJ2-3; 13 nucleotides agree with TRBD2. The length of the CDR3 is 18 residues. From germline, CDR1 is SGHTA and CDR2 FQGNSA. J gave up 4 bases and V 4 bases, and 11 bases lay outside the gene matches. CDR3: CASSSLGLAGDGADTQYF. The CDR3 DNA reads TGTGCCAGCAGCTCCTTAGGACTAGCGGGGGACGGCGCAGATACGCAGTATTTT.

By sample fraction, this clone is medium-sized. One junction end does not reproduce the germline sequence, and a read error may be involved. The genes are TRBV4-3 and TRBJ2-7, with D perhaps TRBD2 (6 bases). The CDR3 runs 12 residues. Germline V gives CDR1 LGHNA, CDR2 YSLEER. The CDR3 DNA reads as TGCGCCAGCAGCCGAATCCCGGAGGGCCAAAACTTC. It encodes CASSRIPEGQNF.

This clone was detected many times. CDR3: CAIRKREGYEQYF. The CDR3 nucleotides read TGTGCCATCAGGAAGCGGGAGGGGTACGAGCAGTACTTC. This chain connects TRBV10-3 to TRBJ2-7, with 10 positions matching TRBD2. Germline V gene lookup returns CDR1 ENHRY and CDR2 SYGVKD. The CDR3 length is 13 residues. The J segment lost 4 bases and the V segment lost 6 bases, leaving 3 bases of the junction unmatched.

The chain uses TRBV6-1 and TRBJ2-7; TRBD1 matches at 10 bases. The CDR3 totals 15 residues. Germline V gene data show CDR1 as MNHNS and CDR2 as SASEGT. V lost 1 base and J lost 0; bases outside the gene matches: 0. CDR3 bases: TGTGCCAGCAGTGAAGGGACAGGGGGCTCCTACGAGCAGTACGTC. This sequence encodes CASSEGTGGSYEQYV.

This clone was counted many times. A read error may produce the germline difference seen at one junction end. The J gene is TRBJ1-1, the V gene TRBV29-1; TRBD1 is a possible D gene (6 bases). The CDR3 covers 15 residues. CDR1 SQVTM and CDR2 ANQGSEA come from the germline V gene. CDR3 in amino acids: CSGESGHGMNTEAFF. The DNA of the CDR3 is TGCAGCGGTGAATCGGGACACGGTATGAACACTGAAGCTTTCTTT.

This clone was detected many times. The rearrangement uses TRBV18 and TRBJ1-2; 7 bases fit TRBD1. Germline V lookup: CDR1 KGHSH, CDR2 LQKENI. The CDR3 runs 12 residues. Trimming took 4 bases from V and 8 from J; bases not matched to a gene: 4. CDR3 sequence reads: CASSLQGEGYTF. CDR3 sequence (DNA): TGTGCCAGCTCACTCCAGGGGGAAGGCTACACCTTC.

The genes are TRBV15 and TRBJ1-5, with 7 bases that match TRBD1. CDR3 length: 21 residues. The J segment lost 3 bases and the V segment lost 3 bases, leaving 23 bases of the junction unmatched. Germline CDR1 is LNHNV and CDR2 is YYDKDF (reference sequence). CDR3: CATSRWGLMTGQDKDNQPQHF. CDR3 nucleotides: TGTGCCACCAGCAGGTGGGGGTTGATGACAGGGCAAGACAAGGACAATCAGCCCCAGCATTTT.

There are many counts of this clone. This sequence joins TRBV5-1 and TRBJ2-3; TRBD1 might be the D (6 bases). This CDR3 is 15 amino acids long. V dropped 2 bases and J dropped 1 base, with 11 bases sitting between them. Germline V gene data show CDR1 as SGHRS and CDR2 as YFSETQ. The CDR3 DNA sequence: TGCGCCAGCAGCTTTGAAGGGGGTGGCACAGATACGCAGTATTTT. Translating it yields CASSFEGGGTDTQYF.

This clone was observed many times. The V call is TRBV6-1, the J call TRBJ1-2; D is uncertain. With 1 base removed from V and 8 bases from J, the gap between germline ends came to 11 bases. The CDR3 length is 13 residues. Germline CDR1 and CDR2: MNHNS and SASEGT. The CDR3 coding sequence is TGTGCCAGCAGTGAAGGCAGAACTATCGGCTACACCTTC. Its translation is CASSEGRTIGYTF.

This clone occurred many times. The chain employs TRBV6-1 and TRBJ2-3; 7 bases agree with TRBD1. V lost 0 bases to trimming and J lost 4 bases; unmatched junction nucleotides: 7. Germline CDR1 reads MNHNS; CDR2 reads SASEGT. The length of the CDR3 is 16 residues. The chain's CDR3 is CASSEASAGGPDTQYF. The CDR3 coding sequence is TGTGCCAGCAGTGAAGCCTCGGCAGGGGGACCAGATACGCAGTATTTT.